This is a list of T cell receptor beta chains from one sample in a study of cytomegalovirus exposure and HLA in healthy donors. Only in-frame clones appear in the TCRdb table, and some are missing; sequencing was by immunoSEQ multiplex PCR. The sample carries about 140,000 clones, 70% to 85% recorded once. The sequenced material came from PBMCs. The receptors were gathered from a man in his forties in good health and CMV-seropositive. Both conserved end residues are part of each CDR3. A D gene is named only where the DNA matches it firmly. Only some rows state a clone size, as once, few, many or a class for expanded clones.

v_gene,j_gene,d_gene,abundance,CDR3nt,CDR3aa
TRBV30,TRBJ2-5,TRBD2,few,TGTGCCTGGAGTGTACTAGCGGGCGCCGAGACCCAGTACTTC,CAWSVLAGAETQYF
TRBV9,TRBJ2-1,NA,NA,TGTGCCAGCAGCGTTACAGGGCTCGAAGGCAATGAGCAGTTCTTC,CASSVTGLEGNEQFF
TRBV6-1,TRBJ2-1,TRBD2,NA,TGTGCCTTATTAAGCGGGAACTCCTACAATGAGCAGTTCTTC,CALLSGNSYNEQFF
TRBV28,TRBJ2-1,TRBD2,NA,TGTGCCAGCAGTTGGGCCGGACTAGCGGGAGGGACTTTCTACAATGAGCAGTTCTTC,CASSWAGLAGGTFYNEQFF
TRBV6-5,TRBJ1-2,NA,NA,TGTGCCAGCAGTCGAGGGGGAGGGGGGTCCTATGGCTACACCTTC,CASSRGGGGSYGYTF
TRBV19,TRBJ2-6,TRBD1,NA,TGTGCCAGTAGTCACCAGGGGGCCGGGGCCAACGTCCTGACTTTC,CASSHQGAGANVLTF
TRBV4-1,TRBJ2-5,TRBD2,NA,TGCGCCAGCAGCATCCGCGCTAGCGGGAGAATGAGAGAGACCCAGTACTTC,CASSIRASGRMRETQYF
TRBV27,TRBJ2-3,TRBD2,NA,TGTGCCAGTACCCGCGGGACTAGCGGATACACAGATACGCAGTATTTT,CASTRGTSGYTDTQYF
TRBV6-1,TRBJ1-6,TRBD1,once,TGTGCCAGCATGATAGGGCAGGGGGCTCAACCCCTCCACTTT,CASMIGQGAQPLHF
TRBV5-6,TRBJ1-2,NA,NA,TGTGCCAGCAGCTTGGGGGGCGTCCCAGCGGGCTACACCTTC,CASSLGGVPAGYTF
TRBV30,TRBJ2-3,NA,few,TGTGCCTGGAGTTCTTGGGAGAACACAGATACGCAGTATTTT,CAWSSWENTDTQYF
TRBV2,TRBJ1-5,TRBD1,NA,TGTGCCAGCAGTGATTCTTCAGGGACAGTCAATCAGCCCCAGCATTTT,CASSDSSGTVNQPQHF
TRBV7-8,TRBJ1-2,NA,NA,TGTGCCAGCAGCTTAAACCCCCGACAGGATCCCTATGGCTACACCTTC,CASSLNPRQDPYGYTF
TRBV28,TRBJ1-6,NA,once,TGTGCCAGCAGTTTAATACAGTCTAATTCACCCCTCCACTTT,CASSLIQSNSPLHF
TRBV6-5,TRBJ2-5,NA,NA,TGTGCCACCGCTCAGGGTTTGGGGCAAGAGACCCAGTACTTC,CATAQGLGQETQYF
TRBV2,TRBJ1-5,NA,NA,TGTGCCAGCAGCGCAGCGTATAGCAATCAGCCCCAGCATTTT,CASSAAYSNQPQHF
TRBV7-3,TRBJ2-3,TRBD2,NA,TGTGCCAGCAGCTTAGCGGGAGGCACAGATACGCAGTATTTT,CASSLAGGTDTQYF